This T cell receptor beta chain was sequenced during a study of shared clonotypes between healthy human individuals. Study-level points and caveats: Memory subsets generally showed smaller estimated richness than naive subsets did.

Unmatched junction bases numbered 5, after V lost 6 bases and J lost 3 bases. CDR3 length: 13 residues. The germline CDR1 and CDR2 sequences are SQVTM and ANQGSEA. As defined, naive CD8 cells were CD45RO-negative and positively selected for CCR7, with terminally differentiated effector memory CD45RA+ cells excluded. About this clone itself: Its target is unknown.

The method was immunoSEQ multiplex PCR; TCRdb's version includes in-frame clones alone and lacks a portion of them. The sample holds roughly 2.1 million clones, about 92% seen once. The V gene is TRBV29-1, the J gene TRBJ2-3; 8 bases are shared with TRBD1. Material: naive CD8+ T cells from PBMCs. This sequence was found in a man between 18 and 35 years old in good health. Some clones in this sample may be carry-over from other donors' samples. The CDR3 sequence: CSVGTGNTDTQYF. CDR3 coding DNA: TGCAGCGTCGGGACAGGCAATACAGATACGCAGTATTTT.